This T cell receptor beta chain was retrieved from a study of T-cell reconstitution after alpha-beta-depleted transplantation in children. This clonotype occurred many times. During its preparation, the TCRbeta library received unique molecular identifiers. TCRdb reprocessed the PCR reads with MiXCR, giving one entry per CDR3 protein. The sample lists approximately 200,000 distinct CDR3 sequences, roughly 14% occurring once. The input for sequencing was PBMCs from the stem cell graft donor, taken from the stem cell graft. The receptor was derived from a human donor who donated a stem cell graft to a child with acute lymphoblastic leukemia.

Here the CDR3 reads CASSLVISGQETQYF. CDR3 coding DNA: TGTGCCAGCAGCTTAGTAATCAGCGGGCAAGAGACCCAGTACTTC. This chain connects TRBV7-6 to TRBJ2-5, with D possibly being TRBD2 (6 bases). V lost 1 base to trimming and J lost 2 bases, with 11 bases between them. The germline V gene has CDR1 SGHVS and CDR2 FNYEAQ. The CDR3 runs 15 residues.